Shown below are 25 T cell receptor beta chains from a single sample sequenced in a study of T cells in women clearing cervical HPV infection. Generated by immunoSEQ multiplex PCR, the TCRdb table keeps only in-frame clones and is missing some. The listing records around 30,000 clones. The specimen sequenced was blood buffy coat. Source of these receptors: a woman aged 18-69 years with a cervical HPV16 infection that either progressed to CIN3+ or cleared (not recorded which).

Of note for this clone: The DNA ends 3 residues before the CDR3 does, and the rest of the CDR3 is filled in from the germline J gene. The rearrangement links TRBV10-3 to TRBJ1-5, with D maybe TRBD1 (6 bases). The V gene's germline CDR1 is ENHRY and CDR2 SYGVKD. Trimming took 7 bases from V and 6 from J, leaving 13 bases between them. The CDR3 is made up of 13 amino acids. The CDR3 DNA, read in part, is TGTGCCATCATCCTAACAGGGTTTCAGCCC. Amino acid sequence: CAIILTGFQP. The complete CDR3 reads CAIILTGFQPQHF.

On this clone itself: The read terminates 3 residues ahead of where the CDR3 ends, so the germline J gene completes it. V usage is TRBV2 and J usage is TRBJ2-2; D perhaps matches TRBD1 (6 bases). Germline CDR1 reads SNHLY; CDR2 reads FYNNEI. This CDR3 is 16 amino acids long. V was cut by 0 bases and J by 8 bases, with 16 bases left in between. Incomplete CDR3 DNA: TGTGCCAGCAGTGAAGCAATCAGGGGAAGTTTTGGGGAG. Protein sequence: CASSEAIRGSFGE. In full, the CDR3 is CASSEAIRGSFGELFF.

On this clone itself: Read coverage stops 3 residues before the CDR3 terminus; the germline J gene supplies the remainder. This sequence joins TRBV7-2 and TRBJ2-1; the match to TRBD2 covers 8 bases. From germline, CDR1 is SGHTA and CDR2 FQGNSA. The CDR3 sequence is 15 residues long. With V trimmed by 5 bases and J by 3 bases, 6 bases remained unmatched. The DNA read from the CDR3 is TGTGCCAGCAGCCCTCAAGCGGGGGTCTACAATGAG. This sequence encodes CASSPQAGVYNE. The whole CDR3 sequence is CASSPQAGVYNEQFF.

With respect to this clone: The read ends 3 residues shy of where the CDR3 ends; the end is completed using the germline J gene. The rearrangement joins TRBV18 to TRBJ1-2, with TRBD1 matching 7 bases. This CDR3 contains 15 residues. CDR1 and CDR2 (germline): KGHSH, LQKENI. CDR3 DNA, as far as it was read: TGTGCCAGCTCACCCCCGACAGGGCGAACAGATACC. Translating gives CASSPPTGRTDT. The CDR3 as a whole reads CASSPPTGRTDTYTF.

Of note for this clone: With the read ending 3 residues before the CDR3 end, the germline J gene is used to fill in that end. The chain recombines TRBV19 with TRBJ2-7, with D possibly matching TRBD1 (6 bases). Germline V gives CDR1 LNHDA, CDR2 SQIVND (reference sequence). This CDR3 has 20 residues. Between the trimmed V and J ends, which lost 5 bases and 4 bases, there was a span of 33 bases. The chain's CDR3 is CASSRMATLISGHRGYEQYF. CDR3 DNA (partial): TGTGCCAGTAGTCGGATGGCAACTCTTATCTCGGGACATAGGGGATACGAG.

A note on this clone: The read gets to within 3 residues of the CDR3 end, and the germline J gene fills in the rest. The chain recombines TRBV5-1 with TRBJ1-1; D possibly corresponds to TRBD1 (5 bases). The V end was cut by 0 bases, the J end by 4 bases, with 10 bases between. Germline CDR1 is SGHRS and CDR2 is YFSETQ. The CDR3 sequence is 14 residues long. The covered CDR3 bases are TGCGCCAGCAGCTTGGCAGGGTCCAGCACTGAA. Its translation is CASSLAGSSTE. The entire CDR3 is CASSLAGSSTEAFF.

Partial CDR3 DNA: TGTGCCAGCATACTAGCAGGGAACACTGAA. It specifies CASILAGNTE. The CDR3, in full, reads CASILAGNTEAFF. The chain carries TRBV5-6 and TRBJ1-1, with unresolved D. The read halts 3 residues ahead of the CDR3 end, with the missing end drawn from the germline J gene. Deletions cut 6 bases from V and 1 base from J, with 10 bases between. This CDR3 comprises 13 residues. Germline assignment: CDR1 SGHDT and CDR2 YYEEEE.

Concerning this clone: The read ends 3 residues early relative to the CDR3; the germline J gene fills the gap. V gene TRBV5-4 combines with J gene TRBJ2-1, with 7 bases that match TRBD2. V trimming: 3 bases; J trimming: 4 bases; junction bases outside the gene matches: 7. In germline, CDR1 is SGHNT, CDR2 YYREEE (reference sequence). The CDR3 extends over 15 amino acids. CDR3 sequence: CASSSRVAGYNEQFF. The part of the CDR3 DNA that was read is TGTGCCAGCAGCTCCCGGGTAGCGGGTTACAATGAG.

With regard to this clone: From the germline J gene comes the end of the CDR3, since the read stops 3 residues before it. This chain uses TRBV5-1 with TRBJ2-5; 9 bases map to TRBD2. Germline loops: CDR1 SGHRS, CDR2 YFSETQ. This CDR3 contains 17 residues. J gave up 4 bases and V 4 bases, and 14 bases lay outside the gene matches. The DNA read from the CDR3 is TGCGCCAGCAGCCTAATAGTAGGTAGCGGGGGAAGAGAGACC. Its translation is CASSLIVGSGGRET. The full CDR3 protein is CASSLIVGSGGRETQYF.

CDR3 DNA (partial): TGCGCCAGCAGCCAAGGCAGGGGCCCCCTGAGGGGC. This encodes CASSQGRGPLRG. The entire CDR3 sequence reads CASSQGRGPLRGYTF. The chain combines TRBV4-1 with TRBJ1-2; maybe TRBD1 (6 bases). Sequencing ends 3 residues short of the CDR3 end; the germline J gene provides the rest. There are 15 residues in the CDR3. Germline CDR1 MGHRA, CDR2 YSYEKL.

As for this clone: Read data end 3 residues before the CDR3 end; the end is taken from the germline J gene. This chain uses TRBV19 with TRBJ1-2; D call uncertain. The CDR3 consists of 16 residues. Germline V gene data show CDR1 as LNHDA and CDR2 as SQIVND (reference sequence). Deletions cut 1 base from V and 0 bases from J, with 12 bases between. CDR3: CASSIVLKGTNYGYTF. The sequenced CDR3 bases are TGTGCCAGTAGTATAGTCTTAAAGGGCACTAACTATGGC.

As concerns this clone: The read falls 3 residues short of the CDR3 end, and the missing part is taken from the germline J gene. The chain is built from TRBV11-2 and TRBJ1-1; possibly TRBD1 for D (6 bases). V was clipped by 1 base and J by 4 bases, with 13 bases between them. Per the germline V gene, CDR1 is SGHAT and CDR2 is FQNNGV. CDR3 length: 15 amino acids. Incomplete CDR3 DNA: TGTGCCAGCAGCTTAGTAGGGGGATTGGGCACTGAA. This translates into CASSLVGGLGTE. The complete CDR3 protein is CASSLVGGLGTEAFF.

As to this clone: The CDR3 is cut off 3 residues early in the read; its end comes from the germline J gene. The chain joins TRBV27 to TRBJ2-5; TRBD2 is a possible D gene (6 bases). Germline lookup yields CDR1 MNHEY and CDR2 SMNVEV (reference sequence). V lost 5 bases and J 7 bases, leaving 14 bases between the germline ends. This CDR3 has 13 amino acids. Partial CDR3 DNA: TGTGCCAGCAGTAAGGAGGGACTTACGACC. It translates to CASSKEGLTT. Given in full, the CDR3 is CASSKEGLTTQYF.

CDR3 sequence reads: CASTYRPFGREVPHEQYF. The part of the CDR3 DNA that was read is TGCGCCAGCACATACCGCCCTTTTGGGCGGGAGGTCCCCCACGAG. This rearrangement joins TRBV5-1 to TRBJ2-7; 8 nucleotides align to TRBD2. The read is 3 residues too short to cover the CDR3 end, so that end is filled in from the germline J gene. Germline trimming cut 6 bases from V and 5 bases from J; bases unmatched to any gene: 22. CDR3 length: 18 residues. Germline-derived CDR1 and CDR2 are SGHRS and YFSETQ.

The DNA read from the CDR3 is TGTGCCAGCAGCAACCGACAGGGGAAATATTACGAG. Its translation is CASSNRQGKYYE. The whole CDR3 protein is CASSNRQGKYYEQYF. The rearrangement joins TRBV13 to TRBJ2-7; 8 nucleotides align to TRBD1. Read sequence stops 3 residues before the CDR3 end, and the germline J gene provides the missing end. After removal of 5 bases from V and 4 bases from J, the junction contained 10 bases not matched to a gene. The CDR3 is 15 amino acids. CDR1 PRHDT and CDR2 FYEKMQ come from the germline V gene (reference sequence).

As to this clone: The read comes to an end 3 residues before the CDR3 does, leaving the germline J gene to fill in the end. The gene calls are TRBV5-1 and TRBJ2-5; D not resolved. CDR3 length equals 14 residues. Germline V gives CDR1 SGHRS, CDR2 YFSETQ. With 4 bases removed from V and 0 bases from J, the gap between germline ends came to 10 bases. The CDR3 reads CASSPLPYQETQYF. CDR3 DNA (partial): TGCGCCAGCAGCCCACTTCCGTACCAAGAGACC.

As to this clone: Read sequence stops 3 residues before the CDR3 end, and the germline J gene provides the missing end. The chain is built from TRBV5-1 and TRBJ2-3; D may be TRBD2 (6 bases). With 0 bases removed from V and 1 base from J, the gap between germline ends came to 6 bases. CDR1 and CDR2 (germline): SGHRS, YFSETQ. The CDR3 is 14 amino acids. The sequenced CDR3 bases are TGCGCCAGCAGCTTGGGCGGGGGCACAGATACG. Protein: CASSLGGGTDT. The entire CDR3 is CASSLGGGTDTQYF.

Concerning this clone itself: Read coverage stops 3 residues before the CDR3 terminus; the germline J gene supplies the remainder. This chain connects TRBV19 to TRBJ1-5, with 8 bases fitting TRBD1. Germline V lookup: CDR1 LNHDA, CDR2 SQIVND (reference sequence). CDR3 length equals 15 residues. The junction had 8 bases not matched to a gene; V was cut back by 4 bases and J by 6 bases. The CDR3: CASSTLDRVTQPQHF. The DNA read from the CDR3 is TGTGCCAGTAGTACCCTGGACAGGGTTACTCAGCCC.

For this clone: The read gets to within 3 residues of the CDR3 end, and the germline J gene fills in the rest. The rearrangement uses TRBV28 and TRBJ2-1; D not certain. CDR3 length equals 11 residues. Germline lookup yields CDR1 MDHEN and CDR2 SYDVKM. V was pared by 3 bases and J by 8 bases, with 5 bases between. CDR3 bases read: TGTGCCAGCAGTTTCGACTATGAG. Protein product: CASSFDYE. The whole CDR3 protein is CASSFDYEQFF.

Concerning this clone: The read ends 3 residues shy of where the CDR3 ends; the end is completed using the germline J gene. The genes are TRBV14 and TRBJ1-4; maybe TRBD1 (5 bases). CDR3 size: 16 residues. Germline V gene sequence: CDR1 SGHDN, CDR2 FVKESK. The CDR3 spells CASSLGHNSGANVLFF. CDR3 DNA (partial): TGTGCCAGCAGCCTAGGACACAACTCTGGGGCCAACGTA.

On this clone itself: The missing CDR3 end, 3 residues past where the read stops, is filled in from the germline J gene. The chain recombines TRBV7-2 with TRBJ2-2; 8 bases line up with TRBD1. The germline V gene has CDR1 SGHTA and CDR2 FQGNSA. CDR3 length: 13 residues. CDR3 DNA (partial): TGTGCCAGCAGCGACAGGGGTCGAGAAAAG. Amino acids: CASSDRGREK. The entire CDR3 sequence reads CASSDRGREKLFF.

Notes on this clone: The read halts 3 residues ahead of the CDR3 end, with the missing end drawn from the germline J gene. V is TRBV19 and J is TRBJ1-2, with D uncertain. Germline CDR1 LNHDA, CDR2 SQIVND (reference sequence). This CDR3 is 13 amino acids long. The CDR3 bases that were read are TGTGCCAGTAGTCCGCTAGCGGGGTACGAC. Translated: CASSPLAGYD. The complete CDR3 reads CASSPLAGYDYTF.

In regard to this clone: At one end, the junction sequence differs from germline, possibly due to a read error. The sequence runs out 3 residues before the end of the CDR3; the remainder is reconstructed from the germline J gene. The chain recombines TRBV4-2 with TRBJ1-2; 9 bases fit TRBD1. CDR3 length: 16 amino acids. The germline V gene encodes CDR1 LGHNA and CDR2 YNFKEQ. The CDR3 DNA, read in part, is TGCGCCAGCAGCCAAGGGACAGGGCCCCGTCACTATGGC. Protein sequence: CASSQGTGPRHYG. The complete CDR3 reads CASSQGTGPRHYGYTF.

To note about this clone: The sequence runs out 3 residues before the end of the CDR3; the remainder is reconstructed from the germline J gene. The chain has TRBV7-9 and TRBJ2-5, with 7 bases aligning to TRBD1. This CDR3 is 14 amino acids long. Trimming removed 4 bases from V and 7 bases from J; junction bases left unmatched: 9. Per germline, CDR1 SEHNR and CDR2 FQNEAQ (reference sequence). The CDR3 DNA, read in part, is TGTGCCAGCAGCTCGTCCGGGACAGACGGGACC. As protein: CASSSSGTDGT. The whole CDR3 sequence reads CASSSSGTDGTQYF.

Worth noting for this clone: The DNA ends 3 residues before the CDR3 does, and the rest of the CDR3 is filled in from the germline J gene. The rearrangement links TRBV5-1 to TRBJ2-1; D gene unclear. This CDR3 is 14 amino acids long. V gave up 5 bases and J gave up 5 bases, with 14 bases separating them. Per germline, CDR1 SGHRS and CDR2 YFSETQ. Here the CDR3 reads CASRLSNRNNEQFF. The sequenced part of the CDR3 DNA is TGCGCCAGCAGACTAAGTAATCGCAACAATGAG. The full variable domain, completed using reference TRBV5-1 and TRBJ2-1, is KAGVTQTPRYLIKTRGQQVTLSCSPISGHRSVSWYQQTPGQGLQFLFEYFSETQRNKGNFPGRFSGRQFSNSRSEMNVSTLELGDSALYLCASRLSNRNNEQFFGPGTRLTVL.